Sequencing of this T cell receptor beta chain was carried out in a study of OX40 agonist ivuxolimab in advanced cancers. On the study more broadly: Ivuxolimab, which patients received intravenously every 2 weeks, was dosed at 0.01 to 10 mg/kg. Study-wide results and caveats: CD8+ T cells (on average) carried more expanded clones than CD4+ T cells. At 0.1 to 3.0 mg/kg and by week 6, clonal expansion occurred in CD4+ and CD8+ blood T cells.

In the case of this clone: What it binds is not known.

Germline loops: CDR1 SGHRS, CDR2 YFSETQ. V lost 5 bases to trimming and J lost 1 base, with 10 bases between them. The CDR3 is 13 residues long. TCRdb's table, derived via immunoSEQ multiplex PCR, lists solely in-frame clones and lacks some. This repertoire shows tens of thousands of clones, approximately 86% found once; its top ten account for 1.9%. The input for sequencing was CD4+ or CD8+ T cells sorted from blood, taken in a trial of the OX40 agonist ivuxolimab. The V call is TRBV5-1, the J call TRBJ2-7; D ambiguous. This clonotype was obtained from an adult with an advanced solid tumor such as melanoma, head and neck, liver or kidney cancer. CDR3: CASSRAGSYEQYF. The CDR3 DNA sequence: TGCGCCAGCAGTAGGGCCGGTTCCTACGAGCAGTACTTC.